This T cell receptor (beta chain) is from a study of blood T cell repertoires in COVID-19 (dated by TCRdb to the early 2020s). Context from the whole study: The collaborator samples originated in the United States, Italy and Spain and spanned the acute and convalescent phases of COVID-19. The material from the prospective study consisted of cDNA or gDNA derived from T cells, B-cell-depleted T cells, or PBMCs. Deeply sampled blood TCRbeta repertoires from subjects exposed to, actively infected with, or recovered from COVID-19 were included in the dataset. The repertoires were released in a freely available public database intended as a resource for research on the immune response to SARS-CoV-2. The samples were drawn from the first 160 participants of the ongoing ImmuneRACE study and from 1,254 subjects provided by 6 global collaborators. Sample metadata almost always included a de-identified subject ID, COVID-19 status, age in years and sex. Where HLA class I and class II types were available, the types were taken from metadata supplied by the sample provider, not from assay-based typing.

TCRbeta CDR3 regions were amplified from genomic DNA using the immunoSEQ Assay, a bias-controlled multiplex PCR. The authors' pipeline ran thus. Nucleated cell counts per sample were estimated from amplification of reference gene primers within the assay. To quantify the absolute abundance of each unique TCRbeta CDR3 rearrangement, sequence reads were collapsed and filtered. For each sample, productive Simpson clonality was calculated by taking the square root of Simpson's diversity index across productive rearrangements. The immuneACCESS repertoire file appears here via TCRdb, limited to in-frame rearrangements. These files lack a portion of the clones; in checked studies, under half of the deficit traces to unresolved V genes, and the cause of the others is not known. The V and J calls and clone size were taken over from that table, and D and trimming were inferred from the DNA. This sample has roughly 180,000 clones in its table, and roughly 80% of those were observed once. The ten largest clones represent roughly a sixth of the sample.

This clone showed up just once. The antigen it binds to is not known. Within one base of it there is no much larger clone, and no base qualities were kept. The full study reports these points: Clinical and demographic metadata were provided uncurated, with the amount varying by source and participant.

Collaborating institutions collected whole blood in K2EDTA tubes following their own protocols. For TCRbeta analysis, collaborator samples were shipped as frozen whole blood, as isolated PBMCs, or as DNA extracted from either sample type. This receptor was taken from a man aged 55 to 69 with active or convalescent COVID-19. The sample consisted of peripheral blood.

The sequenced DNA: TGCAGCGTTGAAGAGGACAGGGATGCTGAGCAGTTCTTC. It encodes CSVEEDRDAEQFF. In this chain, TRBV29-1 is recombined with TRBJ2-1; TRBD1 lines up with 8 middle nucleotides. The CDR3 holds 13 amino acids from the cysteine to the phenylalanine. Only CDR3 DNA remains: 39 bases, in frame from the first base. For CDR1 and CDR2, the germline V gene lists SQVTM and ANQGSEA. Germline trimming amounts to 0 bases on V and 9 bases on J, with 4 as the count of junction bases outside the gene matches.